This T cell receptor (beta chain) was obtained from a study of blood T cell repertoires in COVID-19. Study summary: Sites in the United States, Italy and Spain provided acute and convalescent COVID-19 samples. The cDNA or gDNA used as material had been derived from T cells, B-cell-depleted T cells, or PBMCs.

Original analysis: Counts of nucleated cells, estimated from reference gene primer amplification, were obtained. This table comes from immunoSEQ multiplex PCR, and its TCRdb copy is limited to in-frame clones, with some not included. From that table come the V and J calls and clone size; the DNA was used to work out D and trimming. The sample lists 120,000 or so clones, approximately 68% occurring once. From germline, CDR1 is PRHDT and CDR2 FYEKMQ (reference sequence). This CDR3 is 16 amino acids long. Losses at the gene ends were 5 bases for V and 5 bases for J; bases not matched to a gene: 15. This sequence originates from a woman in her 70s with acute or convalescent COVID-19. This sequence joins TRBV13 and TRBJ2-7; TRBD2 matches at 7 bases. Sequencing was done on a sample of peripheral blood. CDR3 in amino acids: CASSKTRGEGLHEQYF. The CDR3 region has the DNA TGTGCCAGCAGCAAGACCCGGGGGGAGGGTCTCCACGAGCAGTACTTC.